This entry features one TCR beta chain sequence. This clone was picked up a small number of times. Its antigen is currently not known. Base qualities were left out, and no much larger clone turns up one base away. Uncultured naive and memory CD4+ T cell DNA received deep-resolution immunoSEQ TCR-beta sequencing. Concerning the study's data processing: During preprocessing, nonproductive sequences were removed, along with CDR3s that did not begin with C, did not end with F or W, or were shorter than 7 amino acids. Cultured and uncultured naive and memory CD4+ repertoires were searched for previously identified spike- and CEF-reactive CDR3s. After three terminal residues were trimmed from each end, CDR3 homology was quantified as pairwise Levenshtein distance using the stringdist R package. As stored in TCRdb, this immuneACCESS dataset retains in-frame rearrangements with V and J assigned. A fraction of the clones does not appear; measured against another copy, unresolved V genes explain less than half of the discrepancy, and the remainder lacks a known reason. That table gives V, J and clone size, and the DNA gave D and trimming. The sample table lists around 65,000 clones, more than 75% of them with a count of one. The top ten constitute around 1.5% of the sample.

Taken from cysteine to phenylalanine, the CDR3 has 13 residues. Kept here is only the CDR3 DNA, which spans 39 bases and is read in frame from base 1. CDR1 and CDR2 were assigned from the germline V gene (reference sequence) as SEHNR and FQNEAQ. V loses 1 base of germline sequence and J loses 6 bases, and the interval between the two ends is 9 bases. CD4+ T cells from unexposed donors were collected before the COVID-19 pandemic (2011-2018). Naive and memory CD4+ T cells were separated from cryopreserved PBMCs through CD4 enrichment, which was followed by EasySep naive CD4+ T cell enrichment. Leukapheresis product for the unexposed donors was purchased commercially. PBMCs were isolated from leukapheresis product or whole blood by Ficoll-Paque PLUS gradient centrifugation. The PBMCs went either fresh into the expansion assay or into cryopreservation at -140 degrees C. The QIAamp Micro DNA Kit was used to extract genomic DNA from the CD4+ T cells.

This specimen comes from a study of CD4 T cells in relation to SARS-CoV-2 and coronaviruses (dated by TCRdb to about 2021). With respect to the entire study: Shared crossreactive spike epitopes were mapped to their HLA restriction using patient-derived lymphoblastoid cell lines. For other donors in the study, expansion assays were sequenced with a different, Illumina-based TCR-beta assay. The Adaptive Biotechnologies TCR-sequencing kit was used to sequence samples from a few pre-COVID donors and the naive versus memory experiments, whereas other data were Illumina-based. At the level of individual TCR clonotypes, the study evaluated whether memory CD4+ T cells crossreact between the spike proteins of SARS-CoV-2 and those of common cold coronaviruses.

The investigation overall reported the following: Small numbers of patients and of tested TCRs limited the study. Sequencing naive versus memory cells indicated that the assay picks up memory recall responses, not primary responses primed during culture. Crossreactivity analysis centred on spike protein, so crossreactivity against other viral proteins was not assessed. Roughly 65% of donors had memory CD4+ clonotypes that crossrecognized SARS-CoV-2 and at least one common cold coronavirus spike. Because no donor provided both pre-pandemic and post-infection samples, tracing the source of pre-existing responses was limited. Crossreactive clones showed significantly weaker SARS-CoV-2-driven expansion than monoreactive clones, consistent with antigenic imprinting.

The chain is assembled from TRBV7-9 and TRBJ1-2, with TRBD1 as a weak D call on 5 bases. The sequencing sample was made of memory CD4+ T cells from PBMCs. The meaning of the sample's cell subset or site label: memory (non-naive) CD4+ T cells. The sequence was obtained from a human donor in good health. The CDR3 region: CASSLEAGNGYTF. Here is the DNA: TGTGCCAGCAGCTTAGAGGCAGGGAATGGCTACACCTTC.